Presented here are 22 T cell receptor beta chains from one specimen sequenced in a study of breast tumors, draining lymph nodes, adjacent tissues. TCRdb re-analysed the multiplex PCR reads in MiXCR, keeping a single row per CDR3 protein. The sample has 150,000 to 200,000 distinct CDR3 sequences, roughly 35% seen once. Samples came from axillary lymph nodes draining the breast cancer. The sequencing sample was made of axillary lymph node tissue. These receptors were collected from a female donor with breast cancer. Some clones in this sample may be carry-over from other donors' samples.

Concerning this clonotype: At one of its ends the junction is not consistent with the germline gene, which may arise from a read error. The chain uses TRBV7-9 and TRBJ1-1, with a possible D match to TRBD1 (6 bases). The CDR3 consists of 14 residues. Germline V gene data show CDR1 as SEHNR and CDR2 as FQNEAQ (reference sequence). CDR3 in amino acids: CASRLGGESTEAFF. For the CDR3, the DNA is TGTGCCAGCAGATTAGGGGGGGAGAGCACTGAAGCTTTCTTT. The variable domain in full, completed from reference TRBV7-9 and TRBJ1-1, reads DTGVSQNPRHKITKRGQNVTFRCDPISEHNRLYWYRQTLGQGPEFLTYFQNEAQLEKSRLLSDRFSAERPKGSFSTLEIQRTEQGDSAMYLCASRLGGESTEAFFGQGTRLTVV.

This clonotype appeared many times. The chain uses TRBV6-5 and TRBJ2-7; no definite D call. Germline CDR1 reads MNHEY; CDR2 reads SVGAGI. The CDR3 loop spans 13 amino acids. Trimming shortened V by 2 bases and J by 0 bases, and 5 bases separated the two germline ends. CDR3 protein: CASSYPASYEQYF. Here the CDR3 DNA reads TGTGCCAGCAGTTACCCCGCCTCCTACGAGCAGTACTTC.

This clonotype was counted at least ten times. This rearrangement joins TRBV9 to TRBJ2-5, with TRBD2 identical over 7 bases. The CDR3 runs 14 residues. With V trimmed by 7 bases and J by 5 bases, 11 bases remained unmatched. The V gene's germline CDR1 is SGDLS and CDR2 YYNGEE. CDR3 sequence: CASGLTGGPETQYF. Written as DNA, the CDR3 is TGTGCCAGCGGGCTTACGGGAGGTCCCGAGACCCAGTACTTC.

A few counts support this clonotype. A much larger clonotype is one base distant, so this may be a read error. The chain recombines TRBV4-1 with TRBJ2-2; perhaps D is TRBD1 or TRBD2 (5 bases each). This CDR3 contains 14 residues. Looked up from germline, CDR1 is MGHRA and CDR2 is YSYEKL. DNA of the CDR3: TGCGCCAGCAGCCAAGATTCAGGGTCCAGGGAGCTGCTTTTT. This encodes CASSQDSGSRELLF.

This clonotype was picked up a small number of times. This chain's CDR3 is CASKSGVGGNQPQHF. The CDR3 DNA follows: TGTGCCAGCAAATCAGGGGTAGGGGGCAATCAGCCCCAGCATTTT. The chain recombines TRBV12-3 or TRBV12-4 with TRBJ1-5, with a tentative D call TRBD1 (6 bases). There are 15 residues in the CDR3. V lost 7 bases and J 2 bases, leaving 15 bases between the germline ends.

This clonotype was detected many times. The chain combines TRBV5-1 with TRBJ1-3; maybe TRBD1 (5 bases). CDR3 length: 15 amino acids. The germline V and J ends were trimmed by 0 bases and 0 bases, with 7 bases remaining between them. The germline CDR1 and CDR2 sequences are SGHRS and YFSETQ. The CDR3 nucleotides read TGCGCCAGCAGCTTGGACAGGTACTCTGGAAACACCATATATTTT. Residues: CASSLDRYSGNTIYF.

V and J are TRBV7-8 and TRBJ1-5; 7 bases are shared with TRBD1. Trimming took 5 bases from V and 2 from J; bases not matched to a gene: 3. Germline-derived CDR1 and CDR2 are SGHVS and FQNEAQ. The CDR3 extends over 14 amino acids. The CDR3 sequence: CASSRGQGNQPQHF. Here the CDR3 DNA reads TGTGCCAGCAGCAGGGGGCAGGGCAATCAGCCCCAGCATTTT.

Many counts were recorded for this clonotype. The V call is TRBV19, the J call TRBJ2-5, with D uncertain. The V gene lost 2 bases and the J gene lost 4 bases, with 11 bases spanning the gap. In germline, CDR1 is LNHDA, CDR2 SQIVND (reference sequence). The CDR3 is made up of 14 amino acids. The CDR3 spells CASSIIDGIETQYF. CDR3 in DNA: TGTGCCAGTAGTATAATTGACGGAATAGAGACCCAGTACTTC. The whole variable domain, remainder taken from reference TRBV19 and TRBJ2-5, is DGGITQSPKYLFRKEGQNVTLSCEQNLNHDAMYWYRQDPGQGLRLIYYSQIVNDFQKGDIAEGYSVSREKKESFPLTVTSAQKNPTAFYLCASSIIDGIETQYFGPGTRLLVL.

This clonotype was counted many times. The gene calls are TRBV19 and TRBJ1-5; 10 bases fit TRBD1. The germline V gene encodes CDR1 LNHDA and CDR2 SQIVND (reference sequence). Unmatched junction bases numbered 8, after V lost 7 bases and J lost 5 bases. This CDR3 spans 15 amino acids. In DNA, the CDR3 is TGTGCCAGTACCCTTGCGACAGGGGGCTATCAGCCCCAGCATTTT. It translates to CASTLATGGYQPQHF.

This clonotype was picked up many times. The chain employs TRBV3-1 and TRBJ2-7, with D perhaps assigned TRBD1 or TRBD2 (6 bases each). Germline-derived CDR1 and CDR2 are LGHDT and YNNKEL (reference sequence). This CDR3 has 14 residues. Trimming took off 1 base at V and 5 bases at J, with 12 bases between the two ends. CDR3 region: CASSQGGAVHEQYF. The CDR3 DNA sequence: TGTGCCAGCAGCCAAGGGGGGGCGGTCCACGAGCAGTACTTC.

This clonotype was counted ten times or more. The chain combines TRBV6-6 with TRBJ2-2, with a weak D call TRBD2 (6 bases). The CDR3 covers 14 residues. Trimming took 4 bases from V and 3 from J, leaving 9 bases between them. Germline V lookup: CDR1 MNHNY, CDR2 SVGAGI (reference sequence). The CDR3 DNA is TGTGCCAGCAGTTCGCGGGATCACACCGGGGAGCTGTTTTTT. Translation gives CASSSRDHTGELFF.

The table lists this clonotype with many counts. The chain links TRBV5-6 to TRBJ1-6; 10 nucleotides agree with TRBD1. From germline, CDR1 is SGHDT and CDR2 YYEEEE. Trimming removed 1 base from V and 7 bases from J; junction bases left unmatched: 2. This CDR3 comprises 15 residues. The CDR3 sequence is CASSLRQGANSPLHF. CDR3 coding DNA: TGTGCCAGCAGCTTGAGACAGGGGGCCAATTCACCCCTCCACTTT.

This clonotype was recorded at least ten times. The genes are TRBV5-6 and TRBJ2-7; D remains ambiguous. The germline V gene has CDR1 SGHDT and CDR2 YYEEEE. The V end lost 2 bases, the J end lost 4 bases, and 13 bases lay between the germline ends. The CDR3 sequence is 14 residues long. DNA for the CDR3: TGTGCCAGCAGCTTCGCGACAAGGAGATACGAGCAGTACTTC. Translating gives CASSFATRRYEQYF.

The chain employs TRBV19 and TRBJ1-5; a possible D gene is TRBD1 (6 bases). This CDR3 region has 13 residues. Trimming pared 10 bases from V and 3 bases from J, leaving 13 bases between. Looked up from germline, CDR1 is LNHDA and CDR2 is SQIVND (reference sequence). The CDR3 loop reads CATLGAYNQPQHF. The CDR3 coding sequence is TGTGCCACTTTGGGGGCCTACAATCAGCCCCAGCATTTT.

This clonotype turned up a few times. Possible read error: a much larger clone is one base away. The chain recombines TRBV12-3 or TRBV12-4 with TRBJ2-1; TRBD2 matches 10 bases. J was trimmed by 0 bases and V by 6 bases; bases with no gene match: 5. CDR3 size: 16 residues. CDR3 sequence: CASRSASGSSYNEQFF. The CDR3 DNA follows: TGTGCCAGCAGATCAGCTAGCGGGAGCTCCTACAATGAGCAGTTCTTC.

This clonotype was detected many times. This chain connects TRBV2 to TRBJ2-2; D is unresolved. Per germline, CDR1 SNHLY and CDR2 FYNNEI. The V gene lost 3 bases and the J gene lost 4 bases, with 9 bases spanning the gap. This CDR3 spans 14 amino acids. The CDR3 coding sequence is TGTGCCAGCAGTGATGATAGTGGCACCGGGGAGCTGTTTTTT. As protein: CASSDDSGTGELFF.

This clonotype has a count of ten or more. The chain has TRBV7-9 and TRBJ2-1; tentatively, D is TRBD2 (6 bases). CDR3 size: 19 residues. The V gene's germline CDR1 is SEHNR and CDR2 FQNEAQ (reference sequence). V lost 5 bases, J lost 3 bases, and 26 bases lay in between. CDR3 nucleotides: TGTGCCAGCAGCCAGGCGCGGGGAGCTAGTCTTCTATTCTACAATGAGCAGTTCTTC. This encodes CASSQARGASLLFYNEQFF.

Many counts were recorded for this clonotype. V is TRBV15 and J is TRBJ1-5; 7 bases fit TRBD1. Trimming removed 3 bases from V and 5 bases from J; junction bases left unmatched: 10. The CDR3 has 16 residues. Per germline, CDR1 LNHNV and CDR2 YYDKDF (reference sequence). The CDR3 loop reads CATSSIGTALDQPQHF. The CDR3 DNA is TGTGCCACCAGCAGTATCGGGACAGCCCTTGATCAGCCCCAGCATTTT.

This clonotype appeared many times. V is TRBV7-9 and J is TRBJ2-5, with D perhaps given as TRBD1 or TRBD2 (6 bases each). The CDR3 runs 13 residues. The V and J ends lost 4 bases and 5 bases respectively, with 11 bases between them. Per germline, CDR1 SEHNR and CDR2 FQNEAQ (reference sequence). The CDR3 loop is CASSSVGGETQYF. The CDR3 DNA is TGTGCCAGCAGCTCCGTAGGGGGGGAGACCCAGTACTTC.

This clonotype has a count of ten or more. The chain joins TRBV7-2 to TRBJ2-5; either TRBD1 or TRBD2 may fit D (5 bases each). CDR1 and CDR2 from the germline V gene are SGHTA and FQGNSA. This CDR3 region has 15 residues. Trimming took 5 bases from V and 2 from J, leaving 15 bases between them. This CDR3 is CASSPNRGLQETQYF. CDR3 in DNA: TGTGCCAGCAGCCCGAACCGGGGCCTACAAGAGACCCAGTACTTC.

The gene calls are TRBV7-2 and TRBJ1-1; a weak D match, TRBD1 (5 bases). In germline, CDR1 is SGHTA, CDR2 FQGNSA. Trimming took off 4 bases at V and 0 bases at J, with 12 bases between the two ends. The CDR3 contains 15 residues. The CDR3 DNA reads TGTGCCAGCAGCTCCCTGGGGGGAATGAACACTGAAGCTTTCTTT. This encodes CASSSLGGMNTEAFF.

This clonotype came up many times. The CDR3 DNA is TGCAGTGCAACCCCGGCTAGCGGGATTTCCTACGAGCAGTACTTC. Translating gives CSATPASGISYEQYF. The V call is TRBV20-1, the J call TRBJ2-7; TRBD2 aligns across 9 bases. Germline loops: CDR1 DFQATT, CDR2 SNEGSKA (reference sequence). V was pared by 6 bases and J by 1 base, with 10 bases of the junction left unmatched. The CDR3 covers 15 residues.